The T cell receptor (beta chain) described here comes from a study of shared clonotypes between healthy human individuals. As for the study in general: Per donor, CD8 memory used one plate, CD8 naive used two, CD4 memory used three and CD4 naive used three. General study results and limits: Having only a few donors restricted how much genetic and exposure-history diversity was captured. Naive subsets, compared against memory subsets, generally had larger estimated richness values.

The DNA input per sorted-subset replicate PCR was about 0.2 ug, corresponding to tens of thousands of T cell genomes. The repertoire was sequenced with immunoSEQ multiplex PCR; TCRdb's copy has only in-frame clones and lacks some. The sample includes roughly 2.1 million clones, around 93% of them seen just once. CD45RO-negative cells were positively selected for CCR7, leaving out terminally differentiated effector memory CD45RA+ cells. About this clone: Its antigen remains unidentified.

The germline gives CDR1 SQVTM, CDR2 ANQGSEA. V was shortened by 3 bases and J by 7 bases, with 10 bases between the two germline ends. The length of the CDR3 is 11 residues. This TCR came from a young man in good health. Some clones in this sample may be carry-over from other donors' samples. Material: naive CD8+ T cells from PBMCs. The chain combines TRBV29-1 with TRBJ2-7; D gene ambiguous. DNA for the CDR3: TGCAGCGTTGATGTGGCGCAAGAGCAGTACTTC. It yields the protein CSVDVAQEQYF.